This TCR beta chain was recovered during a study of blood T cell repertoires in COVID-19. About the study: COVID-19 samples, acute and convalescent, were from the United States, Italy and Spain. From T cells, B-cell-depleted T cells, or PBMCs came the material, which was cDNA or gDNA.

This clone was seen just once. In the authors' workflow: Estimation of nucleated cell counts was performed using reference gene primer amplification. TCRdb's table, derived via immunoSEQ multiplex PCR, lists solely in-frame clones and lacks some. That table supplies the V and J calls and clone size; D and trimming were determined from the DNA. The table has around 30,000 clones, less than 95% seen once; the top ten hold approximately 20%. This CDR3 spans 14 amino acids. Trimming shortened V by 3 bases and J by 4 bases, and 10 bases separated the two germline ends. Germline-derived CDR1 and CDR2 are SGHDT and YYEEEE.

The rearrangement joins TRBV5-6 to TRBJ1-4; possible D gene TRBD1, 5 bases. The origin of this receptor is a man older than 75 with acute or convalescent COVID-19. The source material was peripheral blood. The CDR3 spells CASSSTGVNEKLFF. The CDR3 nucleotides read TGTGCCAGCAGCTCTACAGGAGTTAATGAAAAACTGTTTTTT.